Each of the 32 T cell receptor beta chains below was sequenced from the same sample in a study of patients and donors after allogeneic stem cell transplantation. Via MiXCR, TCRdb re-called the RT-PCR reads, giving one row per CDR3 protein. The repertoire holds about a million distinct CDR3 sequences, with about a sixth as singletons. The sample consisted of blood, either unsorted or a sorted T cell fraction (not recorded which). The origin of the receptors is a human donor who was either an allogeneic HSCT recipient or a stem cell or donor lymphocyte infusion donor (not recorded which). It is not recorded whose cells these are; they may come from a transplant donor.

This clonotype appeared many times. V gene TRBV5-6 combines with J gene TRBJ2-7; tentatively, D is TRBD1 or TRBD2 (6 bases each). The CDR3 sequence is 15 residues long. The germline V gene encodes CDR1 SGHDT and CDR2 YYEEEE. V lost 4 bases, J lost 0 bases, and 14 bases lay in between. CDR3 loop: CASSGGTRSSYEQYF. The DNA of the CDR3 is TGTGCCAGCAGCGGCGGGACACGGAGCTCCTACGAGCAGTACTTC.

This clonotype was seen many times. The chain uses TRBV29-1 and TRBJ2-2, with a tentative D call TRBD2 (6 bases). V shed 3 bases and J shed 4 bases, with 18 bases lying between them. Germline CDR1 reads SQVTM; CDR2 reads ANQGSEA. This CDR3 contains 16 residues. CDR3 in amino acids: CSVEGVTRGSTGELFF. CDR3 DNA sequence: TGCAGCGTTGAGGGGGTGACTAGGGGCTCCACCGGGGAGCTGTTTTTT.

The chain carries TRBV24-1 and TRBJ2-7, with D perhaps given as TRBD1 or TRBD2 (5 bases each). The V gene's germline CDR1 is KGHDR and CDR2 SFDVKD. CDR3 size: 12 residues. The V end lost 10 bases, the J end lost 0 bases, and 9 bases lay between the germline ends. The CDR3 coding sequence is TGTGCCACTGGGACGGACTCCTACGAGCAGTACTTC. It codes for CATGTDSYEQYF.

The chain uses TRBV15 and TRBJ1-2, with 8 positions matching TRBD1. The CDR3 spans 15 residues. After removal of 1 base from V and 6 bases from J, the junction contained 7 bases not matched to a gene. Germline V gene data show CDR1 as LNHNV and CDR2 as YYDKDF (reference sequence). The CDR3 nucleotides read TGTGCCACCAGCAGAGTAGGACAGGGAGCCCATGGCTACACCTTC. Translated: CATSRVGQGAHGYTF.

This chain uses TRBV7-9 with TRBJ2-3; 7 bases are shared with TRBD2. Germline CDR1 SEHNR, CDR2 FQNEAQ (reference sequence). This CDR3 has 15 amino acids. V was clipped by 0 bases and J by 5 bases; unmatched bases: 5. The CDR3 reads CASSLARDYRDTQYF. In DNA form, the CDR3 reads TGTGCCAGCAGCTTAGCACGGGACTATAGAGATACGCAGTATTTT.

The chain joins TRBV5-1 to TRBJ1-1, with 7 bases matching TRBD1. Germline loops: CDR1 SGHRS, CDR2 YFSETQ. The CDR3 spans 13 residues. With V trimmed by 4 bases and J by 7 bases, 7 bases remained unmatched. In nucleotides, the CDR3 is TGCGCCAGCAGCCCGGAGGGGACAGATGAAGCTTTCTTT. Protein: CASSPEGTDEAFF.

This clonotype turned up a few times. This chain joins TRBV6-5 and TRBJ1-4; possible D gene TRBD1, 5 bases. The germline gives CDR1 MNHEY, CDR2 SVGAGI. The CDR3 spans 14 residues. The V end was cut by 4 bases, the J end by 3 bases, with 9 bases between. In DNA form, the CDR3 reads TGTGCCAGCAGTTTCCAGGGACCTAATGAAAAACTGTTTTTT. Encoded protein: CASSFQGPNEKLFF.

The J gene is TRBJ2-3, the V gene TRBV5-1, with 13 bases identical to TRBD2. The CDR3 is 16 amino acids. After removal of 2 bases from V and 7 bases from J, the junction contained 7 bases not matched to a gene. Germline lookup yields CDR1 SGHRS and CDR2 YFSETQ. CDR3: CASSLGGTSGKNTQYF. The CDR3 nucleotides are TGCGCCAGCAGCTTAGGGGGGACTAGCGGGAAAAATACGCAGTATTTT.

The V call is TRBV20-1, the J call TRBJ2-1, with no clear D. Germline V gene data show CDR1 as DFQATT and CDR2 as SNEGSKA (reference sequence). V lost 4 bases, J lost 5 bases, and 6 bases lay in between. The CDR3 extends over 11 amino acids. The CDR3, as DNA: TGCAGTGCTAATAAGAACAATGAGCAGTTCTTC. This encodes CSANKNNEQFF.

The rearrangement links TRBV5-1 to TRBJ2-3; D perhaps matches TRBD1 (5 bases). Trimming shortened V by 1 base and J by 2 bases, and 8 bases separated the two germline ends. This CDR3 comprises 14 residues. Germline assignment: CDR1 SGHRS and CDR2 YFSETQ. CDR3 sequence reads: CASSLSRVTDTQYF. CDR3 bases: TGCGCCAGCAGCTTGTCCAGGGTCACAGATACGCAGTATTTT.

This clonotype has only a few counts. This sequence joins TRBV7-9 and TRBJ2-7; a possible D gene is TRBD2 (6 bases). CDR3 length equals 12 residues. CDR1 and CDR2 (germline): SEHNR, FQNEAQ (reference sequence). Trimming stripped 10 bases from V and 3 bases from J, with 13 bases between. CDR3 coding DNA: TGTGCCACCCGGGACTTTCACTACGAGCAGTACTTC. It encodes CATRDFHYEQYF.

V and J are TRBV6-1 and TRBJ1-5, with 7 bases fitting TRBD1. Germline assignment: CDR1 MNHNS and CDR2 SASEGT. CDR3 length: 19 residues. V lost 6 bases to trimming and J lost 0 bases; unmatched junction nucleotides: 17. DNA for the CDR3: TGTGCCAGCAGCCTCGTTAACCTCCGGGACAGTTATAGCAATCAGCCCCAGCATTTT. Residues: CASSLVNLRDSYSNQPQHF.

The genes are TRBV5-1 and TRBJ2-7; TRBD1 might be the D (5 bases). The CDR3 runs 14 residues. V was pared by 3 bases and J by 4 bases, with 14 bases between. Germline lookup yields CDR1 SGHRS and CDR2 YFSETQ. DNA for the CDR3: TGCGCCAGCAGCTCGGACAATACCGGGTACGAGCAGTACTTC. It encodes CASSSDNTGYEQYF.

This clonotype was recorded a few times. This chain joins TRBV5-6 and TRBJ2-3, with 8 bases lining up with TRBD2. The CDR3 has 17 amino acids. Per the germline V gene, CDR1 is SGHDT and CDR2 is YYEEEE. The V and J ends lost 4 bases and 4 bases, in that order; junction bases with no gene match: 14. The CDR3 DNA reads as TGTGCCAGCAGCCCAGGACTAGCTCGGAAGTCAGCAGATACGCAGTATTTT. Amino acid sequence: CASSPGLARKSADTQYF.

The chain uses TRBV6-5 and TRBJ2-7, with D perhaps assigned TRBD1 or TRBD2 (5 bases each). The CDR3 totals 15 residues. CDR1 MNHEY and CDR2 SVGAGI come from the germline V gene. V was clipped by 1 base and J by 2 bases, with 12 bases between them. CDR3 sequence reads: CASSYFGGPTYEQYF. The CDR3 nucleotides read TGTGCCAGCAGTTACTTTGGGGGTCCTACCTACGAGCAGTACTTC.

This clonotype has just a few counts. The rearrangement joins TRBV20-1 to TRBJ2-5, with D possibly called TRBD1 or TRBD2 (5 bases each). Germline V lookup: CDR1 DFQATT, CDR2 SNEGSKA (reference sequence). CDR3 length equals 15 residues. V lost 1 base, J lost 0 bases, and 12 bases lay in between. The CDR3 sequence: CSARGRPGHQETQYF. CDR3 nucleotides: TGCAGTGCTAGAGGCCGACCGGGGCACCAAGAGACCCAGTACTTC.

There are a few counts of this clonotype. The gene calls are TRBV4-2 and TRBJ2-7, with 10 bases fitting TRBD1. Looked up from germline, CDR1 is LGHNA and CDR2 is YNFKEQ. V trimming: 0 bases; J trimming: 4 bases; junction bases outside the gene matches: 9. This CDR3 is built from 17 residues. The CDR3 sequence: CASSQDDRGQGSYEQYF. The CDR3 coding sequence is TGTGCCAGCAGCCAAGATGATAGGGGACAGGGGTCTTACGAGCAGTACTTC.

This clonotype was detected only a few times. The rearrangement joins TRBV5-1 to TRBJ2-1; D is perhaps TRBD1 (6 bases). V lost 4 bases, J lost 5 bases, and 16 bases lay in between. CDR1 SGHRS and CDR2 YFSETQ come from the germline V gene. There are 15 residues in the CDR3. The CDR3 DNA sequence: TGCGCCAGCAGCACGGGCCCTCGGACAGACAATGAGCAGTTCTTC. Amino acid sequence: CASSTGPRTDNEQFF.

This clonotype was observed a handful of times. The rearrangement uses TRBV30 and TRBJ1-1; 7 bases agree with TRBD1. Germline V gives CDR1 GTSNPN, CDR2 SVGIG (reference sequence). V was clipped by 3 bases and J by 8 bases; unmatched bases: 3. The CDR3 contains 11 residues. The CDR3 here is CAWRGDSEAFF. For the CDR3, the DNA is TGTGCCTGGAGGGGGGACAGCGAAGCTTTCTTT. The complete variable domain, with remaining parts taken from reference TRBV30 and TRBJ1-1, reads SQTIHQWPATLVQPVGSPLSLECTVEGTSNPNLYWYRQAAGRGLQLLFYSVGIGQISSEVPQNLSASRPQDRQFILSSKKLLLSDSGFYLCAWRGDSEAFFGQGTRLTVV.

This rearrangement joins TRBV3-1 to TRBJ1-1; no clear D gene. Deletions cut 3 bases from V and 6 bases from J, with 14 bases between. This CDR3 is built from 14 residues. Germline assignment: CDR1 LGHDT and CDR2 YNNKEL (reference sequence). Written as DNA, the CDR3 is TGTGCCAGCAGCCACGGTAGCAGGCTAGCTGAAGCTTTCTTT. Protein sequence: CASSHGSRLAEAFF.

The gene calls are TRBV24-1 and TRBJ1-2, with 12 bases aligning to TRBD1. The CDR3 length is 17 residues. V lost 8 bases, J lost 3 bases, and 12 bases stayed unmatched. CDR1 is KGHDR and CDR2 is SFDVKD in the germline V gene. CDR3 nucleotide sequence: TGTGCCACCAACCGGGACAGGGGGCGACCTCTTGACTATGGCTACACCTTC. Protein: CATNRDRGRPLDYGYTF.

This clonotype was recorded at least ten times. The V call is TRBV7-8, the J call TRBJ2-1; TRBD2 matches 12 bases. J lost 2 bases, V lost 3 bases, and 2 bases had no gene match. Germline CDR1 SGHVS, CDR2 FQNEAQ. The CDR3 sequence is 16 residues long. The CDR3 is CASSLLAGGTYNEQFF. CDR3 coding DNA: TGTGCCAGCAGCTTGCTAGCGGGAGGGACCTACAATGAGCAGTTCTTC.

Many counts were recorded for this clonotype. This rearrangement joins TRBV24-1 to TRBJ2-1; 9 positions agree with TRBD1. The CDR3 contains 16 residues. Germline V lookup: CDR1 KGHDR, CDR2 SFDVKD. V lost 3 bases to trimming and J lost 4 bases; unmatched junction nucleotides: 6. For the CDR3, the DNA is TGTGCCACCAGTGATCCCGGACAGGGGACTTACAATGAGCAGTTCTTC. This sequence encodes CATSDPGQGTYNEQFF.

The V and J genes are TRBV20-1 and TRBJ2-1; TRBD1 matches 9 bases. This CDR3 region has 13 residues. Germline V gives CDR1 DFQATT, CDR2 SNEGSKA (reference sequence). The CDR3 coding sequence is TGCAGCGAAGGGACAGGGCTCCACAATGAGCAGTTCTTC. Encoded protein: CSEGTGLHNEQFF.

The chain couples TRBV7-2 to TRBJ2-7, with 12 nucleotides matching TRBD2. This CDR3 is built from 16 residues. V was pared by 1 base and J by 3 bases, with 4 bases of the junction left unmatched. The germline V gene encodes CDR1 SGHTA and CDR2 FQGNSA. CDR3 sequence reads: CASSLVTTSGSYEQYF. CDR3 bases: TGTGCCAGCAGCTTAGTCACGACTAGCGGGAGCTACGAGCAGTACTTC.

This clonotype was found a few times. J is TRBJ2-2 and V is TRBV27, with TRBD2 identical over 8 bases. CDR3 length equals 17 residues. J lost 7 bases, V lost 3 bases, and 13 bases had no gene match. Per the germline V gene, CDR1 is MNHEY and CDR2 is SMNVEV (reference sequence). The CDR3 region is CASSFLGRAGVIGELFF. CDR3 DNA: TGTGCCAGCAGTTTTCTAGGTCGAGCGGGAGTCATCGGGGAGCTGTTTTTT.

The V gene is TRBV29-1, the J gene TRBJ2-2, with D maybe TRBD2 (6 bases). The CDR3 consists of 15 residues. CDR1 and CDR2 (germline): SQVTM, ANQGSEA. Trimming pared 4 bases from V and 5 bases from J, leaving 17 bases between. CDR3 nucleotides: TGCAGCGTTGGGTGGGCGGGGTTCCCGACCGGGGAGCTGTTTTTT. Translation: CSVGWAGFPTGELFF.

The chain couples TRBV20-1 to TRBJ2-1, with D hard to call. CDR1 DFQATT and CDR2 SNEGSKA come from the germline V gene (reference sequence). The CDR3 length is 10 residues. V lost 4 bases and J 9 bases, leaving 7 bases between the germline ends. Written as DNA, the CDR3 is TGCAGTGCTACCAGCGTTGAGCAGTTCTTC. It yields the protein CSATSVEQFF.

The chain uses TRBV20-1 and TRBJ1-1, with D possibly matching TRBD1 (6 bases). Between the trimmed V and J ends, which lost 6 bases and 0 bases, there was a span of 11 bases. The length of the CDR3 is 13 residues. CDR1 is DFQATT and CDR2 is SNEGSKA in the germline V gene (reference sequence). CDR3 sequence: CSAPTGLNTEAFF. DNA for the CDR3: TGCAGTGCCCCCACAGGGTTGAACACTGAAGCTTTCTTT.

This chain connects TRBV4-1 to TRBJ2-7; D not certain. V lost 1 base, J lost 5 bases, and 12 bases lay in between. There are 14 residues in the CDR3. Germline CDR1 MGHRA, CDR2 YSYEKL. The CDR3 region is CASSQGTVRNEQYF. The CDR3 DNA reads TGCGCCAGCAGCCAAGGGACGGTAAGGAACGAGCAGTACTTC.

This rearrangement joins TRBV6-2 or TRBV6-3 to TRBJ2-6; 7 bases agree with TRBD2. CDR1 is MNHEY and CDR2 is SVGEGT in the germline V gene. The ends lost 5 bases at V and 2 bases at J; junction bases unmatched: 3. CDR3 length: 15 residues. CDR3 protein: CASSNAGAGANVLTF. The CDR3, as DNA: TGTGCCAGCAGTAATGCGGGAGCTGGGGCCAACGTCCTGACTTTC.

This clonotype was observed a few times. The chain carries TRBV20-1 and TRBJ1-5, with TRBD1 identical over 8 bases. After removal of 0 bases from V and 9 bases from J, the junction contained 7 bases not matched to a gene. CDR1 is DFQATT and CDR2 is SNEGSKA in the germline V gene (reference sequence). The CDR3 has 14 amino acids. The CDR3: CSAREGTGGRPQHF. The CDR3 DNA reads as TGCAGTGCTAGAGAAGGCACAGGGGGTCGGCCCCAGCATTTT.